The present T cell receptor (beta chain) was sequenced within a study of CD8 T cells in ankylosing spondylitis. Study results and limitations: A TCR beta motif of eight or nine highly homologous variants seemed to mark ankylosing spondylitis blood.

The CDR3 totals 17 residues. The V end was cut by 0 bases, the J end by 6 bases, with 15 bases between. Germline V CDR1 and CDR2: LGHNA, YSLEER. TCRdb re-called the 5' RACE reads through MiXCR, storing one row per CDR3 protein. This table holds roughly 400,000 distinct CDR3 sequences, 20% to 25% found once. A note on this clonotype: Its antigen is as yet unknown.

Sequenced input: blood, either unsorted or a sorted T cell fraction (not recorded which). The genes are TRBV4-3 and TRBJ1-6; D unclear. This receptor was identified in a male donor with ankylosing spondylitis. DNA of the CDR3: TGCGCCAGCAGCCAAGAGCCCGCCGCGGGCAGTAATTCACCCCTCCACTTT. This codes for CASSQEPAAGSNSPLHF.